These 25 T cell receptor beta chains originate from one sample sequenced in a study of CD8+CD57+ T cells in acquired aplastic anemia. For sequencing, patients were chosen who had shown expansion of CD8+CD57+ cells by flow cytometry. Profiling that covered TCR beta VDJ and CDR3 relied on genomic DNA as its template. TCRdb processed the reads anew with MiXCR; each CDR3 protein has one entry. This sample has about 160,000 distinct CDR3 sequences, with more than 45% found just once. Sequencing used sorted CD4+, CD8+, or CD8+CD57+ T cells (not recorded which) from PBMCs. These receptors were obtained from a human donor with aplastic anemia.

In DNA form, the CDR3 reads TGTGCCAGCAGTGAAGGGGACGACCCCTGGAGGGAGCAGTACTTC. Translation: CASSEGDDPWREQYF. The chain has TRBV6-1 and TRBJ2-7, with D perhaps matching TRBD1 or TRBD2 (5 bases each). The V gene lost 1 base and the J gene lost 7 bases, with 17 bases spanning the gap. The CDR3 has 15 amino acids. Germline V gene data show CDR1 as MNHNS and CDR2 as SASEGT.

The CDR3 nucleotides read TGTGCCAGTAGTTTCCGGGACTTCAATCAGCCCCAGCATTTT. Translating it yields CASSFRDFNQPQHF. The chain has TRBV19 and TRBJ1-5; possibly TRBD1 for D (5 bases). The germline V and J ends were trimmed by 5 bases and 3 bases, with 11 bases remaining between them. The CDR3 is 14 residues long. CDR1 is LNHDA and CDR2 is SQIVND in the germline V gene (reference sequence).

This clonotype showed up many times. V usage is TRBV7-9 and J usage is TRBJ2-1; D is perhaps TRBD2 (5 bases). CDR1 SEHNR and CDR2 FQNEAQ come from the germline V gene (reference sequence). The V end lost 0 bases, the J end lost 5 bases, and 8 bases lay between the germline ends. CDR3 length equals 14 residues. The DNA of the CDR3 is TGTGCCAGCAGCTTAGCGGGAGCGGACAATGAGCAGTTCTTC. Amino acid sequence: CASSLAGADNEQFF.

This clonotype was counted at least ten times. The rearrangement joins TRBV2 to TRBJ1-5; D not certain. V gave up 4 bases and J gave up 2 bases, with 6 bases separating them. The germline V gene has CDR1 SNHLY and CDR2 FYNNEI. The CDR3 runs to 13 residues. In nucleotides, the CDR3 is TGTGCCAGCAGTGTAAATGGCAATCAGCCCCAGCATTTT. Translated: CASSVNGNQPQHF.

The chain carries TRBV20-1 and TRBJ2-7; TRBD1 might be the D (8 bases). Trimming took off 4 bases at V and 4 bases at J, with 17 bases between the two ends. This CDR3 is 14 amino acids long. CDR1 is DFQATT and CDR2 is SNEGSKA in the germline V gene (reference sequence). The CDR3, as DNA: TGCAGTGCTACAATTGACAGGGGAGGGTACGAGCAGTACTTC. This codes for CSATIDRGGYEQYF.

The gene calls are TRBV7-2 and TRBJ2-1, with 11 bases matching TRBD2. This CDR3 spans 15 amino acids. V lost 0 bases and J lost 7; bases outside the gene matches: 2. Germline V gene sequence: CDR1 SGHTA, CDR2 FQGNSA. The CDR3 loop reads CASSLALAGVNEQFF. DNA of the CDR3: TGTGCCAGCAGCTTAGCACTAGCGGGAGTAAATGAGCAGTTCTTC.

This clonotype has ten or more counts. The chain has TRBV5-4 and TRBJ1-2; TRBD1 might be the D (6 bases). V was trimmed by 0 bases and J by 6 bases, leaving 9 bases between them. CDR1 is SGHNT and CDR2 is YYREEE in the germline V gene (reference sequence). The CDR3 is 13 amino acids. CDR3 in DNA: TGTGCCAGCAGCTTGGATACAGGGAATGGCTACACCTTC. This encodes CASSLDTGNGYTF.

The chain uses TRBV6-5 and TRBJ1-2; 7 nucleotides agree with TRBD1. This CDR3 spans 15 amino acids. The germline gives CDR1 MNHEY, CDR2 SVGAGI. The V gene end was trimmed by 1 base and the J gene end by 7 bases; junction bases not matched to a gene: 9. The CDR3 DNA sequence: TGTGCCAGCAGTTACTGGAGACAGGGAAGCTCTGGCTACACCTTC. This translates into CASSYWRQGSSGYTF.

The V and J genes are TRBV15 and TRBJ2-7; D is unclear. V dropped 3 bases and J dropped 11 bases, with 17 bases sitting between them. The CDR3 spans 13 residues. Germline V CDR1 and CDR2: LNHNV, YYDKDF (reference sequence). The CDR3 DNA sequence: TGTGCCACCAGCAGCCGTAACGGTGTACTCGAGTACTTC. This sequence encodes CATSSRNGVLEYF.

This clonotype has a count of ten or more. This chain links TRBV7-2 with TRBJ2-1, with TRBD2 matching over 7 bases. V shed 8 bases, J shed 6 bases, and the junction held 13 bases outside the gene matches. This CDR3 contains 15 residues. Germline V gives CDR1 SGHTA, CDR2 FQGNSA. The CDR3 DNA sequence: TGTGCCAGCCTCAAATCCGGGGGGAGGGCCAATGAGCAGTTCTTC. The encoded protein is CASLKSGGRANEQFF.

As for this clonotype: This is likely a read error, given that the CDR3 carries no conserved phenylalanine or tryptophan at its end. V usage is TRBV5-1 and J usage is TRBJ2-1, with 9 bases lining up with TRBD1. The ends lost 4 bases at V and 2 bases at J; junction bases unmatched: 7. The V gene's germline CDR1 is SGHRS and CDR2 YFSETQ. This CDR3 region has 16 residues. CDR3 region: CASSIGTGLPYNEQFL. The CDR3 region has the DNA TGCGCCAGCAGCATCGGGACAGGGCTCCCCTACAATGAGCAGTTCCTC.

The chain joins TRBV19 to TRBJ2-1; D not resolved. V was clipped by 8 bases and J by 6 bases, with 11 bases between them. CDR1 is LNHDA and CDR2 is SQIVND in the germline V gene (reference sequence). This CDR3 is 12 amino acids long. The DNA of the CDR3 is TGTGCCAGTTTATCGGGCATCAATGAGCAGTTCTTC. It specifies CASLSGINEQFF.

On this clonotype: Being one base from a much bigger clone, this may be a read error. The chain uses TRBV19 and TRBJ2-6; 10 nucleotides agree with TRBD2. Germline V gives CDR1 LNHDA, CDR2 SQIVND (reference sequence). The trim removed 8 bases at V and 4 bases at J, leaving 5 bases unmatched. The CDR3 sequence is 15 residues long. CDR3 bases: TGTGCCAGTGCCCTAGCGGGAGCCGGGGCCAACGTCCTGACTTTC. It translates to CASALAGAGANVLTF.

The table lists this clonotype with many counts. This sequence joins TRBV19 and TRBJ2-1; 9 positions agree with TRBD2. Germline assignment: CDR1 LNHDA and CDR2 SQIVND (reference sequence). There are 16 residues in the CDR3. Trimming cost V 4 bases and J 5 bases; bases outside gene matches: 9. CDR3: CASSTRGLARDNEQFF. The DNA of the CDR3 is TGTGCCAGTAGTACCCGAGGACTAGCGAGGGACAATGAGCAGTTCTTC.

The table lists this clonotype with a few counts. The rearrangement links TRBV24-1 to TRBJ1-4, with D uncertain. Looked up from germline, CDR1 is KGHDR and CDR2 is SFDVKD. This CDR3 is 15 amino acids long. Trimming removed 4 bases at V and 0 bases at J, with 8 bases between. CDR3 protein: CATSEGSATNEKLFF. Here the CDR3 DNA reads TGTGCCACCAGTGAGGGATCCGCAACTAATGAAAAACTGTTTTTT.

This clonotype has ten or more counts. The J gene is TRBJ2-1, the V gene TRBV12-3 or TRBV12-4; 10 bases match TRBD2. This CDR3 spans 15 amino acids. With V trimmed by 5 bases and J by 5 bases, 6 bases remained unmatched. For the CDR3, the DNA is TGTGCCAGCAGTCCGAGCGGGAGGGGAAACAATGAGCAGTTCTTC. This encodes CASSPSGRGNNEQFF.

The chain employs TRBV19 and TRBJ1-1; 7 bases map to TRBD1. The CDR3 is 14 residues long. V lost 6 bases and J lost 3; bases outside the gene matches: 7. Per germline, CDR1 LNHDA and CDR2 SQIVND (reference sequence). CDR3 sequence (DNA): TGTGCCAGTAGGCCAGGGGGGGCTTACACTGAAGCTTTCTTT. It encodes CASRPGGAYTEAFF. Looking up the rest from reference TRBV19 and TRBJ1-1 gives the full variable domain: DGGITQSPKYLFRKEGQNVTLSCEQNLNHDAMYWYRQDPGQGLRLIYYSQIVNDFQKGDIAEGYSVSREKKESFPLTVTSAQKNPTAFYLCASRPGGAYTEAFFGQGTRLTVV.

The chain recombines TRBV2 with TRBJ2-5, with D perhaps TRBD1 (5 bases). Trimming stripped 7 bases from V and 2 bases from J, with 5 bases between. This CDR3 has 11 amino acids. CDR1 is SNHLY, CDR2 FYNNEI, per germline. The CDR3 sequence: CASKGQETQYF. DNA of the CDR3: TGTGCCAGCAAGGGGCAAGAGACCCAGTACTTC.

The chain couples TRBV29-1 to TRBJ2-3; 13 nucleotides align to TRBD2. Germline V gene lookup returns CDR1 SQVTM and CDR2 ANQGSEA. After removal of 6 bases from V and 6 bases from J, the junction contained 9 bases not matched to a gene. The CDR3 loop spans 15 amino acids. In DNA, the CDR3 is TGCAGCGTGGGAGGACGGACTAGCGGGAGTGATACGCAGTATTTT. This codes for CSVGGRTSGSDTQYF.

V gene TRBV2 combines with J gene TRBJ2-2; D possibly corresponds to TRBD1 (6 bases). V was clipped by 9 bases and J by 5 bases, with 10 bases between them. This CDR3 region has 12 residues. From germline, CDR1 is SNHLY and CDR2 FYNNEI. The CDR3 is CARQGRTGELFF. The CDR3 coding sequence is TGTGCCAGACAGGGAAGGACCGGGGAGCTGTTTTTT.

This clonotype has ten or more counts. This chain joins TRBV29-1 and TRBJ2-5, with D unresolved. Germline CDR1 is SQVTM and CDR2 is ANQGSEA. CDR3 size: 9 residues. The V end lost 7 bases, the J end lost 4 bases, and 4 bases lay between the germline ends. CDR3 amino acids: CSGGETQYF. CDR3 DNA sequence: TGCAGCGGGGGAGAGACCCAGTACTTC.

This clonotype was observed many times. This chain uses TRBV7-3 with TRBJ1-6, with TRBD1 identical over 9 bases. The germline gives CDR1 SGHTA, CDR2 FQGTGA. The CDR3 totals 15 residues. The J segment lost 7 bases and the V segment lost 5 bases, leaving 6 bases of the junction unmatched. The CDR3 reads CASSLLDRGNSPLHF. The CDR3 bases are TGTGCCAGCAGCCTTCTAGACAGGGGGAATTCACCCCTCCACTTT.

CDR3 protein: CASITVNTEAFF. CDR3 DNA: TGTGCCAGCATTACTGTGAACACTGAAGCTTTCTTT. The rearrangement links TRBV28 to TRBJ1-1; D gene uncertain. The CDR3 totals 12 residues. Looked up from germline, CDR1 is MDHEN and CDR2 is SYDVKM. The germline V and J ends were trimmed by 7 bases and 0 bases, with 6 bases remaining between them.

This chain joins TRBV11-2 and TRBJ2-3; 13 nucleotides agree with TRBD2. This CDR3 is built from 15 residues. Germline CDR1 is SGHAT and CDR2 is FQNNGV. The junction had 2 bases not matched to a gene; V was cut back by 1 base and J by 7 bases. The CDR3 is CASSLGTSGSNTQYF. In DNA form, the CDR3 reads TGTGCCAGCAGCTTAGGGACTAGCGGGAGTAATACGCAGTATTTT.

This clonotype was counted a single time. This chain joins TRBV5-5 and TRBJ2-7, with D uncertain. With 2 bases removed from V and 6 bases from J, the gap between germline ends came to 18 bases. CDR1 SGHKS and CDR2 YYEKEE come from the germline V gene (reference sequence). The CDR3 length is 15 residues. The CDR3 protein is CASSFQRTGAPEQYF. The CDR3 coding sequence is TGTGCCAGCAGCTTCCAGAGGACGGGTGCTCCCGAGCAGTACTTC.